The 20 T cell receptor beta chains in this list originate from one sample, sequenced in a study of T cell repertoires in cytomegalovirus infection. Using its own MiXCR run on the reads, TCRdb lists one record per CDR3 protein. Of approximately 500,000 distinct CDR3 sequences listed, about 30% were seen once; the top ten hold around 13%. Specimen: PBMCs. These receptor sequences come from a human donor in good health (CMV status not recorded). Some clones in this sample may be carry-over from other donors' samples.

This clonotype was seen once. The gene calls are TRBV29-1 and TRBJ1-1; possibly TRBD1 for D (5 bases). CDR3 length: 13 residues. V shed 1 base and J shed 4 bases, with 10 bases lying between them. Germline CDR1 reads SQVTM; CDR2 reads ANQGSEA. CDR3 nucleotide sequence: TGCAGCGTTGAAGCAGGGATGAGCACTGAAGCTTTCTTT. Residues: CSVEAGMSTEAFF.

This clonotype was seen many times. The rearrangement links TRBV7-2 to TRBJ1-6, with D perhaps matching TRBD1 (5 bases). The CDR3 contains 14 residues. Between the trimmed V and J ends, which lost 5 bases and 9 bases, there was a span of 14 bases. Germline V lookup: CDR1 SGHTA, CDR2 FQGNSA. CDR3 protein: CASSLNYGGSPLHF. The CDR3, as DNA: TGTGCCAGCAGCCTCAATTATGGGGGTTCACCCCTCCACTTT.

CDR3 loop: CASSLRDGQQTQYF. In DNA form, the CDR3 reads TGTGCCAGCAGCTTGAGAGACGGACAGCAGACCCAGTACTTC. V and J are TRBV11-3 and TRBJ2-5; D is possibly TRBD1 (6 bases). Germline loops: CDR1 SGHNT, CDR2 YENEEA. Trimming removed 3 bases at V and 6 bases at J, with 14 bases between. The CDR3 runs 14 residues.

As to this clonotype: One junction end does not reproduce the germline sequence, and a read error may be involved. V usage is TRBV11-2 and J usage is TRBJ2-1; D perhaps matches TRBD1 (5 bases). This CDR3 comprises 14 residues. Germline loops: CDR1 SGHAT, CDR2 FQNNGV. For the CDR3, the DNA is TGTGCCAGCAGCTTAACGGACAACTACAATGATCAGTTCTTC. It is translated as CASSLTDNYNDQFF.

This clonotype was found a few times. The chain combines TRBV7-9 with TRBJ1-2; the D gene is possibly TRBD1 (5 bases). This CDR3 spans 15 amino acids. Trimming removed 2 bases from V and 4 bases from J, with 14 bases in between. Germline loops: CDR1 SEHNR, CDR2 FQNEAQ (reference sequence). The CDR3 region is CASSLSPRGAYGYTF. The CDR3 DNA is TGTGCCAGCAGCTTATCCCCCCGGGGCGCCTATGGCTACACCTTC.

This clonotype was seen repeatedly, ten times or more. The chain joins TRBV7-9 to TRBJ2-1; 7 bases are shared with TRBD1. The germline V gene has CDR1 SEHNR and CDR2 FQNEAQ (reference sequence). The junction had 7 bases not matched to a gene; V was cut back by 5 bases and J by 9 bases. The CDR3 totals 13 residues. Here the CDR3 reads CASSRGGPVEQFF. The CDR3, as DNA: TGTGCCAGCAGCCGAGGGGGCCCGGTTGAGCAGTTCTTC.

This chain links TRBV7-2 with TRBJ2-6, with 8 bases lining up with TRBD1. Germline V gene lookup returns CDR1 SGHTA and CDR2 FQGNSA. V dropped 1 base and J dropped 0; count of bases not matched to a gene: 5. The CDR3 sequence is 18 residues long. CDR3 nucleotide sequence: TGTGCCAGCAGCTTAGTTTGGACAGGGTACTCTGGGGCCAACGTCCTGACTTTC. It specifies CASSLVWTGYSGANVLTF.

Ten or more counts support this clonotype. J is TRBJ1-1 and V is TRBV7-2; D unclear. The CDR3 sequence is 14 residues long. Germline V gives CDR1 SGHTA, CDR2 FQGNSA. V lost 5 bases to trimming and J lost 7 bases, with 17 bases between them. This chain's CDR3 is CASSLRTPRNEAFF. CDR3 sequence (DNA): TGTGCCAGCAGCCTTCGGACGCCTAGAAATGAAGCTTTCTTT.

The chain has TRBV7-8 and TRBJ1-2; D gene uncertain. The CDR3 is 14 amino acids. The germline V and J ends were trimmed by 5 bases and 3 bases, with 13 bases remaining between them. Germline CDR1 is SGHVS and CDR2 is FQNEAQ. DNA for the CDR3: TGTGCCAGCAGCGAGAGGGAAGCCTACTATGGCTACACCTTC. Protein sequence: CASSEREAYYGYTF.

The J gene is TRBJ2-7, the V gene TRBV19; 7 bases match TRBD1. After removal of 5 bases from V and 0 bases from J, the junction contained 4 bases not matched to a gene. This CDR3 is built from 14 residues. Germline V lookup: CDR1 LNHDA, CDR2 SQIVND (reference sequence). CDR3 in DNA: TGTGCCAGTAGTTCGGGACAGTACTCCTACGAGCAGTACTTC. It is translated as CASSSGQYSYEQYF.

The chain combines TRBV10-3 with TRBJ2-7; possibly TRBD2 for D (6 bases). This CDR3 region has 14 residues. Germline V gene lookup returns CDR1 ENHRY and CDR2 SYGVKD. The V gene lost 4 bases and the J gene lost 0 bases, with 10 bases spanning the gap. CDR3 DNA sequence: TGTGCCATCAGTGGGGCCGGGAGCTCCTACGAGCAGTACGTC. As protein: CAISGAGSSYEQYV.

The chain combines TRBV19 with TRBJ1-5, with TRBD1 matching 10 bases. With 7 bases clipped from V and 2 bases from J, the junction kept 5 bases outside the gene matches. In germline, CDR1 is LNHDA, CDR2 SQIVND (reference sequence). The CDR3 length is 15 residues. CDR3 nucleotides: TGTGCCAGTAACGGCGGGACAGGGGGCAATCAGCCCCAGCATTTT. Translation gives CASNGGTGGNQPQHF.

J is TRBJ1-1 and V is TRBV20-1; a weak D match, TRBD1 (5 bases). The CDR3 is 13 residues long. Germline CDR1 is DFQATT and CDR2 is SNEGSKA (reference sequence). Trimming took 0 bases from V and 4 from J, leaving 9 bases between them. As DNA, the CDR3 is TGCAGTGCTAGAGACCCAGGGAGCACTGAAGCTTTCTTT. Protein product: CSARDPGSTEAFF.

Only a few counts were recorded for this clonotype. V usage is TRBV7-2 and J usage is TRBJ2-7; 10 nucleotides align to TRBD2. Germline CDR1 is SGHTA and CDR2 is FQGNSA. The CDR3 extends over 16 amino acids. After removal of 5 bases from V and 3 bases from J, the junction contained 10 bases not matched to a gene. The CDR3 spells CASSPQGTSAFYEQYF. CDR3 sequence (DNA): TGTGCCAGCAGCCCACAGGGGACTAGCGCGTTCTACGAGCAGTACTTC.

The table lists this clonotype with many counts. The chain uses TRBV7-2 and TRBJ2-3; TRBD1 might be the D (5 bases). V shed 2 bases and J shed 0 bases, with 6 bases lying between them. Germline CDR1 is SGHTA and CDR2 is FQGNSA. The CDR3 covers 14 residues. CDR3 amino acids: CASSLRQSTDTQYF. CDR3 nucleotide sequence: TGTGCCAGCAGCTTAAGACAGAGCACAGATACGCAGTATTTT.

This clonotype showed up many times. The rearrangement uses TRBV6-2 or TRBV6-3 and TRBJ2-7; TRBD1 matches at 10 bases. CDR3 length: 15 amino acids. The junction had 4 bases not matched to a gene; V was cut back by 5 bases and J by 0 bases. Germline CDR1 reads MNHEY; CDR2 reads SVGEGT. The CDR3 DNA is TGTGCCAGCAGTCCCGGGACAGGGGTCTCCTACGAGCAGTACGTC. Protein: CASSPGTGVSYEQYV.

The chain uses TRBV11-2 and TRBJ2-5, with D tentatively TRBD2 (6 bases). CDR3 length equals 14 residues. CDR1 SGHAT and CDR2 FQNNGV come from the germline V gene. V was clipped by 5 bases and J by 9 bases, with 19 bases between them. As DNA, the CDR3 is TGTGCCAGCAGCCAATCGGGGGTCCCCCGGGCCCAGTACTTC. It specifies CASSQSGVPRAQYF.

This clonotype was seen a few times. The CDR3 region has the DNA TGTGCCAGCAGCTTAGCCCGGAGGAGCGGGACCCCGCTACTAGCCAAAAACATTCAGTACTTC. Encoded protein: CASSLARRSGTPLLAKNIQYF. This chain links TRBV7-8 with TRBJ2-4; TRBD2 matches at 7 bases. V gave up 0 bases and J gave up 0 bases; unmatched junction bases: 17. Germline V lookup: CDR1 SGHVS, CDR2 FQNEAQ. This CDR3 has 21 amino acids.

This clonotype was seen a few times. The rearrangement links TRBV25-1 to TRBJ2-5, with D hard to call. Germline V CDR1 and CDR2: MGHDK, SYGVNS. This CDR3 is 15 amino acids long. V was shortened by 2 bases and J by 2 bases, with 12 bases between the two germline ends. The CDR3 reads CASSETEQLQETQYF. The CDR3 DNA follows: TGTGCCAGCAGTGAAACTGAACAGCTGCAAGAGACCCAGTACTTC.

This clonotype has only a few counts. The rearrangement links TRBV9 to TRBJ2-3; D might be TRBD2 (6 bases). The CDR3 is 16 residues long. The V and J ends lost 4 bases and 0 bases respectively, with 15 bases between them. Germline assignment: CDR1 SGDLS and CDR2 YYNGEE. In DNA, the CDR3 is TGTGCCAGCAGCTCGGGGGTCGGACTTAGCACAGATACGCAGTATTTT. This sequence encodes CASSSGVGLSTDTQYF.